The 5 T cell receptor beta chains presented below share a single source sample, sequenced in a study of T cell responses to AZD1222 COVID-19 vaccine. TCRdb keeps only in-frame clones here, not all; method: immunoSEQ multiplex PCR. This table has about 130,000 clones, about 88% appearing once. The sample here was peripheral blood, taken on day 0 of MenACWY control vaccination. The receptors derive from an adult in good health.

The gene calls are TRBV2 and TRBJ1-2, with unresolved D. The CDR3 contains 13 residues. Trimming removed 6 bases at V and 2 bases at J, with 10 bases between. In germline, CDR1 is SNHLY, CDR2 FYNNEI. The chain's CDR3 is CASSSDRNYGYTF. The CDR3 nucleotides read TGTGCCAGCAGCTCCGACCGGAACTATGGCTACACCTTC.

The CDR3 DNA follows: TGTGCCAGCTCAGCCCCCCCCGGTAGGCAGTATTTT. This codes for CASSAPPGRQYF. The chain couples TRBV18 to TRBJ2-3; D remains unclear. Germline CDR1 KGHSH, CDR2 LQKENI. V lost 5 bases and J 11 bases, leaving 14 bases between the germline ends. There are 12 residues in the CDR3.

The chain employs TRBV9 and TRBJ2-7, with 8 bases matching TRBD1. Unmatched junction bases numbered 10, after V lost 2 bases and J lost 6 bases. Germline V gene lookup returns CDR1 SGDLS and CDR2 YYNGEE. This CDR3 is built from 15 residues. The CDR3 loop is CASSVLPGQGSEQYF. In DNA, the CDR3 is TGTGCCAGCAGCGTCCTCCCCGGACAGGGAAGCGAGCAGTACTTC.

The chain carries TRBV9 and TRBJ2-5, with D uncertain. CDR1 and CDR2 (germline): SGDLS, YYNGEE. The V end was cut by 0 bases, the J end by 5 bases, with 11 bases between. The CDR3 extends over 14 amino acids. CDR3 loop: CASSVVSSGETQYF. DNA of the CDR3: TGTGCCAGCAGCGTAGTGTCATCCGGGGAGACCCAGTACTTC.

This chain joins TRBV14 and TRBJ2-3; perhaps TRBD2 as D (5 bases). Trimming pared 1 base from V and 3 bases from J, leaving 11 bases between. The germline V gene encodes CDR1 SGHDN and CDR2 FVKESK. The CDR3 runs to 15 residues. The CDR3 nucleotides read TGTGCCAGCAGCCAAGTCACTAGTAGAACAGATACGCAGTATTTT. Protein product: CASSQVTSRTDTQYF.